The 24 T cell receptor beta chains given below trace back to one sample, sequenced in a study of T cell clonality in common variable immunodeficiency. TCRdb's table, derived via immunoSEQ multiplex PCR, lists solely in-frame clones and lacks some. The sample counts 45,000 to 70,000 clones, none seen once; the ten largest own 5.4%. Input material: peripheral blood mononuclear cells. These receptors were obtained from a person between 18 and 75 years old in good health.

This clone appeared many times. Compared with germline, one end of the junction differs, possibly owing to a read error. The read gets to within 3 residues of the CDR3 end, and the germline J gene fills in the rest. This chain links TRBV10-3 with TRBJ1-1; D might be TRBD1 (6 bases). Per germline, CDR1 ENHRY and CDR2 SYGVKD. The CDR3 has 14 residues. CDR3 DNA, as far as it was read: TGTACCATCCGAACAGGGATTAGTCACACTGAA. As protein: CTIRTGISHTE. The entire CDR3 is CTIRTGISHTEAFF.

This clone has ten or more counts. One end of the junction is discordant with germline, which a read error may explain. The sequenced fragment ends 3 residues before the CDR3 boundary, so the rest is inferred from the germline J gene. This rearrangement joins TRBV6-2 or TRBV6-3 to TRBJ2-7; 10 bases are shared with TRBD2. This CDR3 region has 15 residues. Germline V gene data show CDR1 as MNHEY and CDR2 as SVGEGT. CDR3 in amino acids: CASSYWTSGQVEQYF. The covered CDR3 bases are TGTGCCAGCAGCTACTGGACTAGCGGTCAAGTCGAG.

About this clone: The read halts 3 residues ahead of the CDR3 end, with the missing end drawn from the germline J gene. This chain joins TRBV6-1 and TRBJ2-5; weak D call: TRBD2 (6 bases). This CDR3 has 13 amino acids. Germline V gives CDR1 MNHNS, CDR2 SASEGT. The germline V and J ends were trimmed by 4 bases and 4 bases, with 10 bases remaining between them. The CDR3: CASSVGAGETQYF. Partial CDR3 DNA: TGTGCCAGCAGTGTGGGAGCGGGAGAGACC.

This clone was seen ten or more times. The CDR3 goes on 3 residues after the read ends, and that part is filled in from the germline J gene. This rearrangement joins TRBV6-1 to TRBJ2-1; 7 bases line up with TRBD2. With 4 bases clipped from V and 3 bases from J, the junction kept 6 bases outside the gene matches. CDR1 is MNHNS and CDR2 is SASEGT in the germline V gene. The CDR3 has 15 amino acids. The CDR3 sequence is CASSVSGIHYNEQFF. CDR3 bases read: TGTGCCAGCAGTGTAAGCGGGATTCACTACAATGAG.

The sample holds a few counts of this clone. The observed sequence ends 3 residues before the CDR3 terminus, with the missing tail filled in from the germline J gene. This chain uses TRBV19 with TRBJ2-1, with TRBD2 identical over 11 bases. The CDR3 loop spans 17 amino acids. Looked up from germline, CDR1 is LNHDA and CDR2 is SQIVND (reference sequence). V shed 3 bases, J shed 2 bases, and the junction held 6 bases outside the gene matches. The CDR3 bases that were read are TGTGCCAGTAGTATTAGGGGACTAGCGGATCCCTACAATGAG. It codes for CASSIRGLADPYNE. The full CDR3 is CASSIRGLADPYNEQFF.

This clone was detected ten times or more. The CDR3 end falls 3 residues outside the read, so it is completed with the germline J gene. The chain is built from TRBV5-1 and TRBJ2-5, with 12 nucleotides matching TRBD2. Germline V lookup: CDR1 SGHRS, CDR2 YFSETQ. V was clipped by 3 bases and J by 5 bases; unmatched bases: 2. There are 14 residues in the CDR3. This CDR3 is CASSSGTSGETQYF. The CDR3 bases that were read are TGCGCCAGCAGCTCGGGGACTAGCGGGGAGACC. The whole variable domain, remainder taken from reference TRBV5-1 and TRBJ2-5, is KAGVTQTPRYLIKTRGQQVTLSCSPISGHRSVSWYQQTPGQGLQFLFEYFSETQRNKGNFPGRFSGRQFSNSRSEMNVSTLELGDSALYLCASSSGTSGETQYFGPGTRLLVL.

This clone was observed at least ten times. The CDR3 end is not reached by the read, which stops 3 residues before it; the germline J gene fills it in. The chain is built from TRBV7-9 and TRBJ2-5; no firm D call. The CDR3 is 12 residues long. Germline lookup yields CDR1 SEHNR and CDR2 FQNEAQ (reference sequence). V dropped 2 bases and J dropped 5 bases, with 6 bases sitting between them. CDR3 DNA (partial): TGTGCCAGCAGCTTATCTGTGGAGACC. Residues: CASSLSVET. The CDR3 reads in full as CASSLSVETQYF.

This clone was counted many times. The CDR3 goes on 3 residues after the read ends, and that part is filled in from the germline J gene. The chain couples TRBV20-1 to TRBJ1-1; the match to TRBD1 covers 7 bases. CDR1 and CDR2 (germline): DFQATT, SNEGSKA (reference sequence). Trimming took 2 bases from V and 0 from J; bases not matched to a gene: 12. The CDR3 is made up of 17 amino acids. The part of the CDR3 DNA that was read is TGCAGTGCTAGAAAGGTCGACAGGGTTAACCTGAACACTGAA. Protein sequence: CSARKVDRVNLNTE. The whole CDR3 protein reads CSARKVDRVNLNTEAFF.

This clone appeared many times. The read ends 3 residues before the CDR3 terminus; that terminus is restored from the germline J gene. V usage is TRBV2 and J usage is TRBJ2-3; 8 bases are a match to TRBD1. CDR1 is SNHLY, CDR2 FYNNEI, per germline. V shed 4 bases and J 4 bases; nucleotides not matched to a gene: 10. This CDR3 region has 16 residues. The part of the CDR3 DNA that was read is TGTGCCAGCAGTGTGTCCAGGGGGCATGTTGCAGATACG. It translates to CASSVSRGHVADT. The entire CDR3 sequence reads CASSVSRGHVADTQYF.

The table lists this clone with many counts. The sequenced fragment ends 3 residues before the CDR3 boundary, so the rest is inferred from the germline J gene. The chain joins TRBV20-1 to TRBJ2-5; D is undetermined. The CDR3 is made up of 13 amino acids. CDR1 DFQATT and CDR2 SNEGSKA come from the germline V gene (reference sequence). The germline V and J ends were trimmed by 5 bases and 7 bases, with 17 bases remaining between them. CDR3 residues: CSASTGGSRTQYF. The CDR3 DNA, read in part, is TGCAGTGCTTCTACTGGCGGTAGTCGGACC.

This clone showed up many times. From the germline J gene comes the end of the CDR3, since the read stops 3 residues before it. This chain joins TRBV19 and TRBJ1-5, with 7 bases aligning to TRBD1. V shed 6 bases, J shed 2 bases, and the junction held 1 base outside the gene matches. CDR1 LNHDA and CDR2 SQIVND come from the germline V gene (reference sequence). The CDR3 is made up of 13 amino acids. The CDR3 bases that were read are TGTGCCAGTAGCGGGACAGGCAATCAGCCC. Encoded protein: CASSGTGNQP. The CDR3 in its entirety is CASSGTGNQPQHF.

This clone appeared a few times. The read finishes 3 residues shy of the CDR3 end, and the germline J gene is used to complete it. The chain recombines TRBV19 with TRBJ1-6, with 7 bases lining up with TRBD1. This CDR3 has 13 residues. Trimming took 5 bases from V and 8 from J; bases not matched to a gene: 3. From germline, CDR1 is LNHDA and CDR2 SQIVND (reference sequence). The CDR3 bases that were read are TGTGCCAGTAGTCGGGACAGTGATTCACCC. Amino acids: CASSRDSDSP. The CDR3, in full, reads CASSRDSDSPLHF.

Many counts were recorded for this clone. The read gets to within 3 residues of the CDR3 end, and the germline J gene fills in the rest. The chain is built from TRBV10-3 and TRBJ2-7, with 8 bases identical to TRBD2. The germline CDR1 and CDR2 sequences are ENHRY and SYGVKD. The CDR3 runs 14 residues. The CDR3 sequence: CAMVAGIGSYEQYF. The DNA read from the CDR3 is TGTGCGATGGTAGCGGGAATCGGCTCCTACGAG.

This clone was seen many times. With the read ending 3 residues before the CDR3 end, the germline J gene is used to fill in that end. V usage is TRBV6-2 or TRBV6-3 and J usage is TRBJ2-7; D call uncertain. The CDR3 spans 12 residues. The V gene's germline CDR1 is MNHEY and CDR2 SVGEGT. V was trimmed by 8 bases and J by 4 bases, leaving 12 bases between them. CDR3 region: CASLSSTYEQYF. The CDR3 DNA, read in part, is TGTGCCAGCCTCTCATCTACTTACGAG.

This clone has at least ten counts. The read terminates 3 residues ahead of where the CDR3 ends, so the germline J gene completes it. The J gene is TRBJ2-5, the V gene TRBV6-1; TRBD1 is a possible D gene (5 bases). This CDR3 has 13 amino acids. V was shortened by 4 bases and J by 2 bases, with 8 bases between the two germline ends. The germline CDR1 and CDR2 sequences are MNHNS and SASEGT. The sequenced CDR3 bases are TGTGCCAGCAGTGTTGACAGTCAAGAGACC. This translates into CASSVDSQET. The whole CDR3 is CASSVDSQETQYF.

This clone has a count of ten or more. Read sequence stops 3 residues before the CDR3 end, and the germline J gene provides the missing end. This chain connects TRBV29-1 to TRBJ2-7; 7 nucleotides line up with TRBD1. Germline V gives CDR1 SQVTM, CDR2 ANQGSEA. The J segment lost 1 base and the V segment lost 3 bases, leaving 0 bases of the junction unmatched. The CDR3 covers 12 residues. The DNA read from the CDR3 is TGCAGCGTTGAGGGACAGTCCTACGAG. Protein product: CSVEGQSYE. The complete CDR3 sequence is CSVEGQSYEQYF.

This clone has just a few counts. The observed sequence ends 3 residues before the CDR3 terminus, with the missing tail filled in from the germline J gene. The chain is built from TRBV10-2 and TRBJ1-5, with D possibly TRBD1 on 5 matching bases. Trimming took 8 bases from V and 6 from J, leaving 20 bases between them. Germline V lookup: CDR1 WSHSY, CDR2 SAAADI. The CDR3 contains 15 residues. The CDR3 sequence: CASSGTGTRGQPQHF. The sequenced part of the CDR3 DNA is TGCGCCAGCTCCGGAACTGGAACGAGGGGTCAGCCC.

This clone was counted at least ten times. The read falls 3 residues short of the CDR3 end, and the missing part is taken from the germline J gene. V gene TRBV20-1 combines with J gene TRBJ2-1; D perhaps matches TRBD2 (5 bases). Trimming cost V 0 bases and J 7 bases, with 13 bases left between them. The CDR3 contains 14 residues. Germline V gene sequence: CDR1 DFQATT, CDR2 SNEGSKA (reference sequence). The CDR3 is CSARDGDVWNEQFF. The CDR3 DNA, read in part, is TGCAGTGCTAGAGACGGGGATGTGTGGAATGAG.

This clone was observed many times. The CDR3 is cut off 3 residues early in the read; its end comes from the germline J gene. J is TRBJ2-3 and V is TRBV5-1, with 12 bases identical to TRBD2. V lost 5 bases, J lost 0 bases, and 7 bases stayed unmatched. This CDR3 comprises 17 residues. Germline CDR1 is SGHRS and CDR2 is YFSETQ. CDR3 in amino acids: CASRMGLAGFSTDTQYF. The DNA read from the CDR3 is TGCGCCAGCAGGATGGGACTAGCGGGCTTTAGCACAGATACG.

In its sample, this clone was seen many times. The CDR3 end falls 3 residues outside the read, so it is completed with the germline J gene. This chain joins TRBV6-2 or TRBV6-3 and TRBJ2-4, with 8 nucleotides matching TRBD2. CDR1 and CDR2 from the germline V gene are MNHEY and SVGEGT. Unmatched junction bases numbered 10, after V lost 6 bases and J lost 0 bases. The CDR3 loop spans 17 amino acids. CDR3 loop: CASSQPIAGRAKNIQYF. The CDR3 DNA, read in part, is TGTGCCAGCAGCCAACCTATAGCGGGAAGAGCCAAAAACATT.

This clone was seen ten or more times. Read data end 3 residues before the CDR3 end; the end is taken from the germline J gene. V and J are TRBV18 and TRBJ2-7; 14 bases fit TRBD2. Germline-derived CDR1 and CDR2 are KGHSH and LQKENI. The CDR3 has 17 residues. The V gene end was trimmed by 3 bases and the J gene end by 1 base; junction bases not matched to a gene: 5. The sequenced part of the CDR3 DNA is TGTGCCAGCTCACCGGGACTAGCGGGAGTTATTTCCTACGAG. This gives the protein CASSPGLAGVISYE. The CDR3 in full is CASSPGLAGVISYEQYF.

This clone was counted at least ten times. CDR3 amino acids: CASSWTGLNTGELFF. Partial CDR3 DNA: TGTGCCAGCAGCTGGACAGGTCTGAACACCGGGGAG. V usage is TRBV7-8 and J usage is TRBJ2-2; TRBD1 agrees at 7 bases. Read sequence stops 3 residues before the CDR3 end, and the germline J gene provides the missing end. The CDR3 contains 15 residues. Trimming cost V 4 bases and J 1 base; bases outside gene matches: 3. Germline CDR1 is SGHVS and CDR2 is FQNEAQ.

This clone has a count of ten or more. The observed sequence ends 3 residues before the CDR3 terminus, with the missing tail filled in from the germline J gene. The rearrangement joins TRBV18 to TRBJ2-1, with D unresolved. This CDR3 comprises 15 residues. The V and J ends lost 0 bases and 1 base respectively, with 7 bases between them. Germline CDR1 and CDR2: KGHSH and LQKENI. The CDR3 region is CASSPPVGSYNEQFF. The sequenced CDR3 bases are TGTGCCAGCTCACCACCGGTAGGGTCCTACAATGAG.

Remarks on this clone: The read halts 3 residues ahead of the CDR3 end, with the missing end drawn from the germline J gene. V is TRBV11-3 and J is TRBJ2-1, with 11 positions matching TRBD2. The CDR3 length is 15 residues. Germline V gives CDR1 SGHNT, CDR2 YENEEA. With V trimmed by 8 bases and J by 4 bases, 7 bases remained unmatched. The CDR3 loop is CASSKIAGGYNEQFF. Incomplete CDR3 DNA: TGTGCCAGCTCCAAGATAGCGGGAGGGTACAATGAG.